Presented here are 10 T cell receptor beta chains from one specimen sequenced in a study of control samples from healthy donors and cancer patients. Assay used: immunoSEQ multiplex PCR; TCRdb lists only in-frame clones, some missing. The sample carries about 150,000 clones, roughly 92% recorded once. The sequenced sample consisted of blood. The origin of the receptors is a man aged 45-65 years in good health.

V and J are TRBV5-1 and TRBJ2-2; 10 positions match TRBD2. Germline V gene lookup returns CDR1 SGHRS and CDR2 YFSETQ. J gave up 0 bases and V 7 bases, and 6 bases lay outside the gene matches. There are 16 residues in the CDR3. The CDR3 region has the DNA TGCGCCAGCGTTTCACTAGCGGGAACGAACACCGGGGAGCTGTTTTTT. Protein: CASVSLAGTNTGELFF.

This clone was observed once. The V call is TRBV10-2, the J call TRBJ1-4, with 7 bases matching TRBD1. With V trimmed by 3 bases and J by 3 bases, 4 bases remained unmatched. This CDR3 region has 15 residues. CDR1 is WSHSY, CDR2 SAAADI, per germline. The CDR3 loop reads CASSEGDRPNEKLFF. CDR3 sequence (DNA): TGCGCCAGCAGTGAAGGGGACAGACCTAATGAAAAACTGTTTTTT.

This clone was counted once. CDR3 in DNA: TGCGCCAGCAGCTTGGTCCCTAGCGGGACGGCCGGGGAGCTGTTTTTT. Its protein product is CASSLVPSGTAGELFF. The chain links TRBV5-1 to TRBJ2-2; TRBD2 matches at 9 bases. The V and J ends lost 0 bases and 6 bases, in that order; junction bases with no gene match: 6. The CDR3 has 16 residues. Germline V gene data show CDR1 as SGHRS and CDR2 as YFSETQ.

This chain uses TRBV6-1 with TRBJ1-3, with D hard to call. Per germline, CDR1 MNHNS and CDR2 SASEGT. V was trimmed by 3 bases and J by 2 bases, leaving 8 bases between them. The CDR3 totals 14 residues. The CDR3 here is CASSDEGTGNTIYF. The CDR3 region has the DNA TGTGCCAGCAGTGACGAGGGAACTGGAAACACCATATATTTT.

The chain has TRBV12-3 or TRBV12-4 and TRBJ1-3, with TRBD1 identical over 10 bases. Losses at the gene ends were 10 bases for V and 9 bases for J; bases not matched to a gene: 9. This CDR3 is built from 13 residues. The CDR3, as DNA: TGTGCCATGCACGGGGACAGGGGTACCACCATATATTTT. It translates to CAMHGDRGTTIYF.

The V call is TRBV7-2, the J call TRBJ2-5; 8 nucleotides align to TRBD2. Germline CDR1 reads SGHTA; CDR2 reads FQGNSA. J was trimmed by 1 base and V by 5 bases; bases with no gene match: 6. The CDR3 is 15 residues long. CDR3 region: CASSLGLAPQETQYF. The CDR3 DNA sequence: TGTGCCAGCAGCCTCGGACTAGCACCCCAAGAGACCCAGTACTTC.

The CDR3 reads CASSLFTGSEAFF. DNA for the CDR3: TGCGCCAGCAGCCTATTCACAGGGTCTGAAGCTTTCTTT. The chain joins TRBV5-1 to TRBJ1-1; TRBD1 might be the D (6 bases). Germline loops: CDR1 SGHRS, CDR2 YFSETQ. The CDR3 is 13 amino acids. V dropped 4 bases and J dropped 6 bases, with 13 bases sitting between them.

In its sample, this clone was seen once. This chain joins TRBV25-1 and TRBJ2-5; 12 bases are shared with TRBD2. Trimming removed 4 bases from V and 5 bases from J; junction bases left unmatched: 8. Per the germline V gene, CDR1 is MGHDK and CDR2 is SYGVNS. The CDR3 has 16 amino acids. The CDR3 DNA reads as TGTGCCAGCAGTGGTTTGACTAGCGGGAGTTTCGAGACCCAGTACTTC. As protein: CASSGLTSGSFETQYF. The full variable domain, completed using reference TRBV25-1 and TRBJ2-5, is EADIYQTPRYLVIGTGKKITLECSQTMGHDKMYWYQQDPGMELHLIHYSYGVNSTEKGDLSSESTVSRIRTEHFPLTLESARPSHTSQYLCASSGLTSGSFETQYFGPGTRLLVL.

The V gene is TRBV3-1 (or the pseudogene TRBV3-2), the J gene TRBJ2-2, with D possibly being TRBD1 or TRBD2 (5 bases each). This CDR3 is built from 15 residues. Per the germline V gene, CDR1 is LGHDT and CDR2 is YNNKEL (reference sequence). Deletions cut 4 bases from V and 6 bases from J, with 15 bases between. CDR3 protein: CASSPLGPRSGELFF. CDR3 nucleotides: TGTGCCAGCAGCCCCCTGGGACCGAGGTCCGGGGAGCTGTTTTTT.

This chain links TRBV2 with TRBJ2-3; 8 bases fit TRBD2. The CDR3 has 15 residues. With V trimmed by 4 bases and J by 1 base, 4 bases remained unmatched. Looked up from germline, CDR1 is SNHLY and CDR2 is FYNNEI. CDR3 nucleotide sequence: TGTGCCAGCAGTGCGGGAGGGCCTCGCACAGATACGCAGTATTTT. It codes for CASSAGGPRTDTQYF. The variable domain in full, completed from reference TRBV2 and TRBJ2-3, reads EPEVTQTPSHQVTQMGQEVILRCVPISNHLYFYWYRQILGQKVEFLVSFYNNEISEKSEIFDDQFSVERPDGSNFTLKIRSTKLEDSAMYFCASSAGGPRTDTQYFGPGTRLTVL.